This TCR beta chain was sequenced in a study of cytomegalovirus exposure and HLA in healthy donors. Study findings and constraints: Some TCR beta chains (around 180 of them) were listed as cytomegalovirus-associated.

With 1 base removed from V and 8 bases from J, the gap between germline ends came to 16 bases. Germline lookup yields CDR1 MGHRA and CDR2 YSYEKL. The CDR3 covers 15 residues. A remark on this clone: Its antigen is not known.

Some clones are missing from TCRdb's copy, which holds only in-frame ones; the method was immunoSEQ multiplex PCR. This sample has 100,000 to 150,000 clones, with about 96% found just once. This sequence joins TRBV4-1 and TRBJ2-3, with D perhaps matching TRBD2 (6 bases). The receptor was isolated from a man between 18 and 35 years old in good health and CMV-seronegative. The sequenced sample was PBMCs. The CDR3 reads CASSQVWTTPATQYF. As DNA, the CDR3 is TGCGCCAGCAGCCAAGTATGGACTACCCCGGCTACGCAGTATTTT.